The 21 T cell receptor beta chains below were found in one sample sequenced in a study of spatial heterogeneity in lung cancer. Using its own MiXCR run on the 5' RACE reads, TCRdb lists one record per CDR3 protein. The repertoire holds over 45,000 distinct CDR3 sequences, about 10% seen once, with roughly 32% in the top ten. The time point: blood at routine non-recurrence follow-up after resection. The material sequenced was PBMCs, taken at follow-up. Receptor source: a male donor with early-stage non-small cell lung cancer.

The CDR3 protein is CASSYESGGVRSYEQYF. CDR3 DNA sequence: TGTGCCAGCAGTTACGAGTCAGGGGGAGTGAGATCCTACGAGCAGTACTTC. The chain carries TRBV6-2 or TRBV6-3 and TRBJ2-7; 7 bases are a match to TRBD1. V lost 2 bases, J lost 1 base, and 11 bases stayed unmatched. Germline V gives CDR1 MNHEY, CDR2 SVGEGT. This CDR3 is 17 amino acids long.

This clonotype was seen ten or more times. The DNA for the CDR3 is TGTGCCAGCTCACCAGGTCCCTCTGTGGATACGCAGTATTTT. Its protein is CASSPGPSVDTQYF. The rearrangement links TRBV18 to TRBJ2-3; D gene uncertain. This CDR3 has 14 residues. Trimming removed 2 bases at V and 6 bases at J, with 12 bases between. CDR1 KGHSH and CDR2 LQKENI come from the germline V gene.

This clonotype ranks as medium-sized. The chain combines TRBV6-6 with TRBJ2-7, with D tentatively TRBD2 (5 bases). Germline CDR1 reads MNHNY; CDR2 reads SVGAGI (reference sequence). The CDR3 has 13 amino acids. V was shortened by 2 bases and J by 3 bases, with 8 bases between the two germline ends. The CDR3 sequence is CASSYQRDYEQYF. As DNA, the CDR3 is TGTGCCAGCAGTTACCAACGGGACTACGAGCAGTACTTC.

The J gene is TRBJ2-5, the V gene TRBV7-2, with unresolved D. The CDR3 sequence is 15 residues long. Germline V CDR1 and CDR2: SGHTA, FQGNSA. The ends were cut back, 5 bases at V and 5 bases at J, with 18 bases in the middle. The CDR3 loop is CASSPQELLGETQYF. In DNA form, the CDR3 reads TGTGCCAGCAGCCCGCAGGAACTCTTGGGGGAGACCCAGTACTTC.

This clonotype was seen ten or more times. The chain carries TRBV18 and TRBJ2-7; 7 bases match TRBD1. The junction had 6 bases not matched to a gene; V was cut back by 4 bases and J by 0 bases. Germline V CDR1 and CDR2: KGHSH, LQKENI. The length of the CDR3 is 15 residues. CDR3 nucleotides: TGTGCCAGCTCACGAGCCGGGACAGCCTCCTACGAGCAGTACTTC. Translating it yields CASSRAGTASYEQYF.

This clonotype showed up many times. This rearrangement joins TRBV29-1 to TRBJ1-1; 8 bases line up with TRBD1. Losses at the gene ends were 4 bases for V and 2 bases for J; bases not matched to a gene: 6. Germline assignment: CDR1 SQVTM and CDR2 ANQGSEA. The CDR3 length is 14 residues. As DNA, the CDR3 is TGCAGCGTTGCCCTTGGACAGGGAAACACTGAAGCTTTCTTT. Translation gives CSVALGQGNTEAFF.

This chain joins TRBV6-6 and TRBJ2-5; 10 nucleotides match TRBD2. The CDR3 runs to 14 residues. Per the germline V gene, CDR1 is MNHNY and CDR2 is SVGAGI (reference sequence). J was trimmed by 5 bases and V by 2 bases; bases with no gene match: 2. The CDR3 loop reads CASSYGAGGETQYF. DNA of the CDR3: TGTGCCAGCAGTTACGGAGCGGGAGGGGAGACCCAGTACTTC.

This clonotype showed up many times. The chain joins TRBV7-9 to TRBJ2-7; D ambiguous. Germline loops: CDR1 SEHNR, CDR2 FQNEAQ (reference sequence). The length of the CDR3 is 11 residues. Trimming stripped 3 bases from V and 4 bases from J, with 4 bases between. Written as DNA, the CDR3 is TGTGCCAGCAGCTTCGAGTACGAGCAGTACTTC. Its protein is CASSFEYEQYF.

This clonotype came up many times. V and J are TRBV13 and TRBJ1-6; perhaps TRBD1 as D (5 bases). CDR1 and CDR2 (germline): PRHDT, FYEKMQ (reference sequence). The V gene lost 3 bases and the J gene lost 7 bases, with 16 bases spanning the gap. The CDR3 has 16 residues. The CDR3 sequence is CASSFPSGGGNSPLHF. The CDR3 DNA reads TGTGCCAGCAGCTTCCCCTCGGGGGGTGGCAATTCACCCCTCCACTTT.

This chain connects TRBV7-6 to TRBJ2-5; D uncertain. Deletions cut 5 bases from V and 0 bases from J, with 10 bases between. From germline, CDR1 is SGHVS and CDR2 FNYEAQ. This CDR3 has 14 residues. The CDR3 protein is CASSPLGNQETQYF. The CDR3 bases are TGTGCCAGCAGCCCCCTGGGTAACCAAGAGACCCAGTACTTC.

The chain is built from TRBV9 and TRBJ2-3; D ambiguous. Germline CDR1 is SGDLS and CDR2 is YYNGEE. CDR3 length equals 15 residues. V was trimmed by 0 bases and J by 0 bases, leaving 8 bases between them. CDR3: CASSVGGPSTDTQYF. The DNA of the CDR3 is TGTGCCAGCAGCGTAGGCGGCCCAAGCACAGATACGCAGTATTTT.

This clonotype was found a few times. This chain links TRBV24-1 with TRBJ2-3; perhaps TRBD2 as D (6 bases). There are 15 residues in the CDR3. Trimming took off 4 bases at V and 4 bases at J, with 14 bases between the two ends. CDR1 KGHDR and CDR2 SFDVKD come from the germline V gene. In DNA form, the CDR3 reads TGTGCCACCAGTGAAGGAGGAATAGCGGCAGATACGCAGTATTTT. Translating gives CATSEGGIAADTQYF.

This clonotype was observed a handful of times. The chain is built from TRBV11-3 and TRBJ2-1; the match to TRBD2 covers 8 bases. This CDR3 has 13 amino acids. Germline CDR1 reads SGHNT; CDR2 reads YENEEA. The trim removed 5 bases at V and 9 bases at J, leaving 6 bases unmatched. DNA of the CDR3: TGTGCCAGCAGCCAGACTAGCGTTGGTGAGCAGTTCTTC. Encoded protein: CASSQTSVGEQFF.

The chain has TRBV7-2 and TRBJ2-3; 7 bases are shared with TRBD1. The length of the CDR3 is 15 residues. The junction had 8 bases not matched to a gene; V was cut back by 5 bases and J by 3 bases. Germline CDR1 is SGHTA and CDR2 is FQGNSA. Written as DNA, the CDR3 is TGTGCCAGCAGCACCAGACAGGGATGGACAGATACGCAGTATTTT. It yields the protein CASSTRQGWTDTQYF.

This clonotype was found many times. V gene TRBV12-3 or TRBV12-4 combines with J gene TRBJ1-1; D is possibly TRBD1 (6 bases). The V gene lost 6 bases and the J gene lost 6 bases, with 14 bases spanning the gap. The CDR3 runs 13 residues. This CDR3 is CASRTSGAAEAFF. CDR3 DNA: TGTGCCAGCAGAACCTCAGGGGCAGCTGAAGCTTTCTTT.

This clonotype showed up just a few times. V is TRBV9 and J is TRBJ2-2; D is possibly TRBD1 or TRBD2 (5 bases each). This CDR3 contains 15 residues. Looked up from germline, CDR1 is SGDLS and CDR2 is YYNGEE. V shed 0 bases and J shed 4 bases, with 10 bases lying between them. In nucleotides, the CDR3 is TGTGCCAGCAGCGTAGGATCCGGGACCACCGGGGAGCTGTTTTTT. Its protein product is CASSVGSGTTGELFF.

This chain uses TRBV19 with TRBJ2-1, with D possibly TRBD2 on 6 matching bases. In germline, CDR1 is LNHDA, CDR2 SQIVND (reference sequence). V lost 5 bases, J lost 9 bases, and 14 bases lay in between. The CDR3 has 13 amino acids. The CDR3 spells CASSLGTSGEQFF. The CDR3 DNA reads TGTGCCAGTAGTTTAGGGACTTCGGGTGAGCAGTTCTTC.

This clonotype was seen repeatedly, ten times or more. CDR3 coding DNA: TGTGCCAGCAGAGGACACCGGGACCTAAAGGGCGGCTACACCTTC. It encodes CASRGHRDLKGGYTF. The chain combines TRBV27 with TRBJ1-2, with D tentatively TRBD1 (5 bases). V was clipped by 6 bases and J by 8 bases, with 22 bases between them. CDR3 length: 15 residues. Per the germline V gene, CDR1 is MNHEY and CDR2 is SMNVEV (reference sequence).

This clonotype was found once. This chain joins TRBV27 and TRBJ2-5; 10 nucleotides match TRBD2. Trimming cost V 5 bases and J 0 bases; bases outside gene matches: 0. Germline lookup yields CDR1 MNHEY and CDR2 SMNVEV (reference sequence). The CDR3 sequence is 14 residues long. The CDR3 DNA reads TGTGCCAGCAGTACTAGCGGGAACCAAGAGACCCAGTACTTC. It codes for CASSTSGNQETQYF.

This clonotype has at least ten counts. CDR3: CASSTGVGPQPQHF. CDR3 in DNA: TGTGCCAGCAGCACAGGAGTGGGGCCTCAGCCCCAGCATTTT. V and J are TRBV3-1 and TRBJ1-5, with a weak D call TRBD1 (5 bases). Germline values: CDR1 LGHDT, CDR2 YNNKEL (reference sequence). With 5 bases removed from V and 6 bases from J, the gap between germline ends came to 14 bases. The CDR3 loop spans 14 amino acids.

This clonotype was found many times. V gene TRBV20-1 combines with J gene TRBJ2-7; possible D gene TRBD1, 6 bases. CDR1 and CDR2 (germline): DFQATT, SNEGSKA (reference sequence). The germline V and J ends were trimmed by 4 bases and 3 bases, with 13 bases remaining between them. The CDR3 loop spans 13 amino acids. The CDR3 bases are TGCAGTGCTATAGGGGGATCCCGCTACGAGCAGTACTTC. This codes for CSAIGGSRYEQYF.